The 32 T cell receptor beta chains below come from one sample, sequenced in a study of shared T cell receptors in the human thymus. Profiling relied on immunoSEQ multiplex PCR, and the TCRdb table lists in-frame clones only, not all of them. The sample holds about 660,000 clones, around 87% seen once. The same sample was also studied in work on human thymus T cells.

Sequencing used thymocytes. The receptors originated from a boy under three years old with a congenital heart defect.

In its sample, this clone was seen once. This sequence joins TRBV7-6 and TRBJ1-4; D call uncertain. Germline V gives CDR1 SGHVS, CDR2 FNYEAQ. CDR3 size: 16 residues. Deletions cut 5 bases from V and 0 bases from J, with 13 bases between. Here the CDR3 DNA reads TGTGCCAGCAGCCCCCGTCACGGTGCAACTAATGAAAAACTGTTTTTT. This encodes CASSPRHGATNEKLFF.

The chain is built from TRBV11-2 and TRBJ2-7, with D possibly matching TRBD1 (6 bases). CDR1 and CDR2 (germline): SGHAT, FQNNGV. There are 14 residues in the CDR3. Between the trimmed V and J ends, which lost 4 bases and 2 bases, there was a span of 12 bases. For the CDR3, the DNA is TGTGCCAGCAGCTATACAGGGATCCCCTACGAGCAGTACTTC. This translates into CASSYTGIPYEQYF.

This CDR3 reads CASSGLSYTYEQYF. The CDR3 region has the DNA TGTGCCAGCAGTGGTTTATCCTATACCTACGAGCAGTACTTC. The V gene is TRBV25-1, the J gene TRBJ2-7; D uncertain. Germline V gene lookup returns CDR1 MGHDK and CDR2 SYGVNS. This CDR3 spans 14 amino acids. The V gene lost 4 bases and the J gene lost 2 bases, with 12 bases spanning the gap.

This clone was picked up one time. The chain recombines TRBV9 with TRBJ2-1; 13 nucleotides match TRBD2. The V segment lost 10 bases and the J segment 5 bases; nucleotides outside the gene matches: 15. The CDR3 runs to 17 residues. Germline V lookup: CDR1 SGDLS, CDR2 YYNGEE. The CDR3: CALPRTSGRKRDNEQFF. In nucleotides, the CDR3 is TGTGCCCTCCCCCGGACTAGCGGGAGAAAAAGAGACAATGAGCAGTTCTTC.

This sequence joins TRBV27 and TRBJ2-3, with D possibly being TRBD2 (6 bases). Trimming took off 5 bases at V and 2 bases at J, with 11 bases between the two ends. This CDR3 contains 14 residues. In germline, CDR1 is MNHEY, CDR2 SMNVEV (reference sequence). The CDR3 nucleotides are TGTGCCAGCAGTACGAGCGGGTACACAGATACGCAGTATTTT. This sequence encodes CASSTSGYTDTQYF.

This clone appeared a single time. The chain employs TRBV19 and TRBJ2-3; D is unclear. From germline, CDR1 is LNHDA and CDR2 SQIVND (reference sequence). The CDR3 has 14 amino acids. Trimming cost V 7 bases and J 2 bases, with 13 bases left between them. In nucleotides, the CDR3 is TGTGCCAGTACCCCGGCCAGGCACACAGATACGCAGTATTTT. Amino acid sequence: CASTPARHTDTQYF. Full variable domain (remainder filled in from reference TRBV19 and TRBJ2-3): DGGITQSPKYLFRKEGQNVTLSCEQNLNHDAMYWYRQDPGQGLRLIYYSQIVNDFQKGDIAEGYSVSREKKESFPLTVTSAQKNPTAFYLCASTPARHTDTQYFGPGTRLTVL.

The sample holds one count of this clone. V gene TRBV7-8 combines with J gene TRBJ2-7; TRBD2 agrees at 8 bases. This CDR3 has 15 amino acids. V shed 5 bases, J shed 3 bases, and the junction held 9 bases outside the gene matches. Germline V CDR1 and CDR2: SGHVS, FQNEAQ. In DNA, the CDR3 is TGTGCCAGCAGCCGAGGGACTAGAGGGGGCTACGAGCAGTACTTC. Translation: CASSRGTRGGYEQYF.

The J gene is TRBJ2-7, the V gene TRBV4-3; 10 positions match TRBD2. Trimming took 3 bases from V and 1 from J; bases not matched to a gene: 18. The germline gives CDR1 LGHNA, CDR2 YSLEER. This CDR3 region has 20 residues. CDR3: CASSQDPLAGGTMGSYEQYF. The CDR3 region has the DNA TGCGCCAGCAGCCAGGACCCCTTAGCGGGAGGAACCATGGGATCCTACGAGCAGTACTTC.

This clone came up a few times. The chain recombines TRBV5-8 with TRBJ2-1, with 10 bases identical to TRBD2. Germline assignment: CDR1 SGHTS and CDR2 YDEGEE. Trimming removed 0 bases from V and 15 bases from J; junction bases left unmatched: 12. The CDR3 has 15 residues. CDR3 residues: CASSLEGLAFEGRFF. The CDR3 coding sequence is TGTGCCAGCAGCTTGGAGGGACTAGCGTTCGAAGGGCGGTTCTTC.

CDR3 amino acids: CASSCITDRALLLNYGYTF. The CDR3 DNA follows: TGTGCCAGCAGCTGCATTACGGACAGGGCCTTACTCCTTAACTATGGCTACACCTTC. This chain joins TRBV5-6 and TRBJ1-2; 8 positions match TRBD1. Germline lookup yields CDR1 SGHDT and CDR2 YYEEEE. J lost 1 base, V lost 3 bases, and 17 bases had no gene match. The CDR3 is 19 residues long.

CDR3 protein: CASSSSPEREGPLYNEQFF. In nucleotides, the CDR3 is TGTGCCAGCAGCTCCTCCCCGGAGCGGGAGGGACCACTCTACAATGAGCAGTTCTTC. The chain employs TRBV11-2 and TRBJ2-1; 10 nucleotides align to TRBD2. After removal of 4 bases from V and 3 bases from J, the junction contained 15 bases not matched to a gene. The CDR3 extends over 19 amino acids. Germline CDR1 and CDR2: SGHAT and FQNNGV.

A single count supports this clone. V gene TRBV30 combines with J gene TRBJ1-1; no firm D call. The length of the CDR3 is 17 residues. Germline-derived CDR1 and CDR2 are GTSNPN and SVGIG (reference sequence). Between the trimmed V and J ends, which lost 0 bases and 4 bases, there was a span of 21 bases. CDR3 amino acids: CAWSVKVELSGSTEAFF. As DNA, the CDR3 is TGTGCCTGGAGTGTAAAGGTAGAGTTGTCGGGGAGCACTGAAGCTTTCTTT.

The chain has TRBV7-9 and TRBJ1-1; D possibly corresponds to TRBD1 (5 bases). Germline values: CDR1 SEHNR, CDR2 FQNEAQ (reference sequence). The CDR3 runs to 15 residues. The V end was cut by 4 bases, the J end by 4 bases, with 16 bases between. CDR3 sequence reads: CASSCRMGGGTEAFF. The CDR3 bases are TGTGCCAGCAGCTGTCGTATGGGGGGTGGCACTGAAGCTTTCTTT. Full variable domain (rest looked up from reference TRBV7-9 and TRBJ1-1): DTGVSQNPRHKITKRGQNVTFRCDPISEHNRLYWYRQTLGQGPEFLTYFQNEAQLEKSRLLSDRFSAERPKGSFSTLEIQRTEQGDSAMYLCASSCRMGGGTEAFFGQGTRLTVV.

The V and J genes are TRBV30 and TRBJ2-7, with 9 bases identical to TRBD2. Unmatched junction bases numbered 6, after V lost 0 bases and J lost 3 bases. The germline CDR1 and CDR2 sequences are GTSNPN and SVGIG (reference sequence). The CDR3 covers 15 residues. The CDR3 nucleotides read TGTGCCTGGAGTGTCTGGCGGGAGGGGAACTACGAGCAGTACTTC. Residues: CAWSVWREGNYEQYF. Together with reference TRBV30 and TRBJ2-7, the CDR3 gives the full variable domain: SQTIHQWPATLVQPVGSPLSLECTVEGTSNPNLYWYRQAAGRGLQLLFYSVGIGQISSEVPQNLSASRPQDRQFILSSKKLLLSDSGFYLCAWSVWREGNYEQYFGPGTRLTVT.

The chain is built from TRBV28 and TRBJ1-4, with TRBD1 matching over 9 bases. The V gene end was trimmed by 2 bases and the J gene end by 8 bases; junction bases not matched to a gene: 12. The CDR3 is 17 residues long. CDR1 and CDR2 (germline): MDHEN, SYDVKM. The CDR3 DNA reads as TGTGCCAGCAGTTTAAGAGACAGGGGGTGGAATTACGAAAAACTGTTTTTT. Its translation: CASSLRDRGWNYEKLFF.

The gene calls are TRBV5-1 and TRBJ2-3; 8 positions match TRBD2. V lost 0 bases and J lost 2; bases outside the gene matches: 11. This CDR3 is built from 18 residues. CDR1 and CDR2 (germline): SGHRS, YFSETQ. The CDR3: CASSLVPPSSGLTDTQYF. The CDR3 bases are TGCGCCAGCAGCTTGGTTCCCCCCTCTAGCGGGCTCACAGATACGCAGTATTTT.

The chain uses TRBV5-4 and TRBJ2-1; 9 positions match TRBD2. Germline CDR1 and CDR2: SGHNT and YYREEE (reference sequence). The V and J ends lost 4 bases and 7 bases, in that order; junction bases with no gene match: 9. CDR3 length: 15 amino acids. The CDR3 loop reads CASSQPGTSLNEQFF. The DNA of the CDR3 is TGTGCCAGCAGCCAACCCGGGACTAGCTTGAATGAGCAGTTCTTC.

The J gene is TRBJ2-1, the V gene TRBV12-5; maybe TRBD2 (6 bases). This CDR3 is 14 amino acids long. CDR1 and CDR2 (germline): LGHNT, FRNRAP. V lost 0 bases, J lost 7 bases, and 10 bases lay in between. The CDR3 bases are TGTGCTAGTGGTTTGGTCCCTAGCGAGAATGAGCAGTTCTTC. It encodes CASGLVPSENEQFF.

This sequence joins TRBV6-6 and TRBJ1-1; possible D gene TRBD1, 6 bases. This CDR3 has 14 amino acids. Germline V CDR1 and CDR2: MNHNY, SVGAGI (reference sequence). V dropped 6 bases and J dropped 4 bases, with 15 bases sitting between them. The CDR3 reads CASSFPGESTEAFF. The CDR3 coding sequence is TGTGCCAGCAGCTTCCCAGGGGAGAGCACTGAAGCTTTCTTT.

This chain links TRBV14 with TRBJ2-3; D is undetermined. This CDR3 has 13 amino acids. The germline V gene encodes CDR1 SGHDN and CDR2 FVKESK. V shed 8 bases and J shed 4 bases, with 13 bases lying between them. This CDR3 is CASAPRLADTQYF. In DNA, the CDR3 is TGTGCCAGCGCGCCTCGATTGGCAGATACGCAGTATTTT.

The J gene is TRBJ2-7, the V gene TRBV6-1; the match to TRBD2 covers 10 bases. Germline V gene data show CDR1 as MNHNS and CDR2 as SASEGT. The trim removed 4 bases at V and 5 bases at J, leaving 11 bases unmatched. The CDR3 covers 16 residues. The CDR3 region is CASSGIGTSEPNEQYF. Written as DNA, the CDR3 is TGTGCCAGCAGTGGGATAGGGACTAGCGAGCCTAACGAGCAGTACTTC.

The V gene is TRBV7-9, the J gene TRBJ2-5, with TRBD2 matching over 9 bases. The CDR3 is 18 amino acids. Germline V gene data show CDR1 as SEHNR and CDR2 as FQNEAQ (reference sequence). The ends lost 5 bases at V and 4 bases at J; junction bases unmatched: 17. The CDR3 coding sequence is TGTGCCAGCAGCACCCGACTAGCGGAACCCTCGAGTTTAGAGACCCAGTACTTC. Translated, it gives CASSTRLAEPSSLETQYF.

CDR3 amino acids: CASSFQEAGANVLTF. In nucleotides, the CDR3 is TGTGCCAGCAGCTTCCAGGAGGCTGGGGCCAACGTCCTGACTTTC. V and J are TRBV5-5 and TRBJ2-6; tentatively, D is TRBD2 (5 bases). Germline V lookup: CDR1 SGHKS, CDR2 YYEKEE (reference sequence). The CDR3 is made up of 15 amino acids. Trimming removed 2 bases from V and 2 bases from J, with 8 bases in between.

The gene calls are TRBV28 and TRBJ2-7, with 9 bases identical to TRBD1. Per the germline V gene, CDR1 is MDHEN and CDR2 is SYDVKM. The CDR3 covers 16 residues. V lost 2 bases, J lost 3 bases, and 8 bases stayed unmatched. As DNA, the CDR3 is TGTGCCAGCAGTTTAAGGGACAGGGTTGTCGGCTACGAGCAGTACTTC. Amino acids: CASSLRDRVVGYEQYF.

The chain links TRBV4-1 to TRBJ2-7, with 8 bases that match TRBD2. From germline, CDR1 is MGHRA and CDR2 YSYEKL. This CDR3 spans 16 amino acids. J gave up 7 bases and V 0 bases, and 11 bases lay outside the gene matches. CDR3 sequence: CASSQDGPSGSREQYF. Written as DNA, the CDR3 is TGCGCCAGCAGCCAAGATGGGCCTAGCGGGTCCAGGGAGCAGTACTTC.

The chain is built from TRBV10-3 and TRBJ2-1; 7 nucleotides agree with TRBD1. This CDR3 comprises 13 residues. The V gene's germline CDR1 is ENHRY and CDR2 SYGVKD. The junction had 5 bases not matched to a gene; V was cut back by 6 bases and J by 6 bases. The CDR3 loop reads CAISPRDSNEQFF. Written as DNA, the CDR3 is TGTGCCATCAGCCCTCGGGACAGCAATGAGCAGTTCTTC.

This rearrangement joins TRBV5-6 to TRBJ2-1; 9 bases match TRBD2. The CDR3 has 15 residues. Trimming took 4 bases from V and 4 from J; bases not matched to a gene: 6. The germline V gene encodes CDR1 SGHDT and CDR2 YYEEEE. CDR3 residues: CASSPVTSGYNEQFF. In nucleotides, the CDR3 is TGTGCCAGCAGCCCTGTGACTAGCGGTTACAATGAGCAGTTCTTC.

The rearrangement uses TRBV11-2 and TRBJ2-7; 9 nucleotides line up with TRBD1. This CDR3 has 15 residues. Germline assignment: CDR1 SGHAT and CDR2 FQNNGV. The junction had 6 bases not matched to a gene; V was cut back by 1 base and J by 5 bases. The DNA for the CDR3 is TGTGCCAGCAGCTTAGGCCCCCGGGACAGGGACGAGCAGTACTTC. It encodes CASSLGPRDRDEQYF.

The chain joins TRBV6-5 to TRBJ2-7; 11 nucleotides agree with TRBD2. The CDR3 totals 15 residues. Germline trimming cut 2 bases from V and 2 bases from J; bases unmatched to any gene: 2. Germline-derived CDR1 and CDR2 are MNHEY and SVGAGI. CDR3: CASSYRGLAAYEQYF. The CDR3 nucleotides read TGTGCCAGCAGTTACCGGGGACTAGCGGCCTACGAGCAGTACTTC.

The gene calls are TRBV6-5 and TRBJ2-7; 10 bases agree with TRBD2. Germline V lookup: CDR1 MNHEY, CDR2 SVGAGI. The length of the CDR3 is 16 residues. V trimming: 0 bases; J trimming: 1 base; junction bases outside the gene matches: 3. CDR3 bases: TGTGCCAGCAGTTACTCCGGGACTAGCGTTTCCTACGAGCAGTACTTC. It is translated as CASSYSGTSVSYEQYF.

The table lists this clone with a count of one. The CDR3 loop reads CASSLPDGTSGTDTQYF. DNA for the CDR3: TGTGCCAGCAGCTTGCCCGATGGAACTAGCGGCACAGATACGCAGTATTTT. This sequence joins TRBV5-4 and TRBJ2-3; 7 bases agree with TRBD2. Losses at the gene ends were 1 base for V and 1 base for J; bases not matched to a gene: 9. The CDR3 sequence is 17 residues long. CDR1 and CDR2 from the germline V gene are SGHNT and YYREEE (reference sequence).

J is TRBJ2-5 and V is TRBV10-3, with D perhaps TRBD2 (7 bases). There are 17 residues in the CDR3. V gave up 3 bases and J gave up 5 bases, with 22 bases separating them. The germline V gene has CDR1 ENHRY and CDR2 SYGVKD. The CDR3, as DNA: TGTGCCATCAGTGACCCTGGGGAGGGGGGCTGGATGGAGACCCAGTACTTC. Its translation is CAISDPGEGGWMETQYF.